There are many counts of the clone carrying this TCR beta chain. Its antigen is unidentified. The use of a sample-barcoded 5' primer and a J-beta primer mix characterized a second PCR of about 7 to 12 cycles. Every cDNA molecule bore a tag from a template-switch adaptor containing 12 random nucleotides. TCRdb itself ran the 5' RACE reads through MiXCR, one entry per CDR3 protein. This sample has fewer than 900,000 distinct CDR3 sequences, with 35% to 40% found just once. The source of the sample is a study of blood T cells in healthy people across ages. Study results and limitations: From one million sequenced T cells, diversity estimates were lower bounds. Unknown CMV status may confound age-related changes in expanded clones.

The sample comprised blood. The sequence was obtained from a man aged 18 to 29 in good health.

The CDR3 DNA reads TGCGCCAGCAGCCAGGGGGGTTCGCCTTACAATGAGCAGTTCTTC. This sequence encodes CASSQGGSPYNEQFF. J is TRBJ2-1 and V is TRBV4-3; a weak D match, TRBD2 (6 bases). V lost 3 bases and J 4 bases, leaving 13 bases between the germline ends. Germline V gene data show CDR1 as LGHNA and CDR2 as YSLEER. The CDR3 loop spans 15 amino acids.